The clone carrying this TCR beta chain showed up just a few times. V lost 3 bases, J lost 2 bases, and 8 bases lay in between. The germline CDR1 and CDR2 sequences are GTSNPN and SVGIG (reference sequence). The CDR3 length is 13 residues. The data originate from a study of blood T cell repertoires in COVID-19. Overall study context: PBMCs, B-cell-depleted T cells, or T cells provided the cDNA or gDNA that made up the material.

The repertoire was sequenced with immunoSEQ multiplex PCR; TCRdb's copy has only in-frame clones and lacks some. The sample lists about 330,000 clones; roughly 90% were seen once. This receptor was identified in a man aged 18 to 35 who had recovered from COVID-19. This sequence joins TRBV30 and TRBJ1-5, with D hard to call. Sequencing was done on a sample of peripheral blood. CDR3 in amino acids: CAWSGERNQPQHF. The CDR3 bases are TGTGCCTGGAGCGGGGAACGCAATCAGCCCCAGCATTTT.